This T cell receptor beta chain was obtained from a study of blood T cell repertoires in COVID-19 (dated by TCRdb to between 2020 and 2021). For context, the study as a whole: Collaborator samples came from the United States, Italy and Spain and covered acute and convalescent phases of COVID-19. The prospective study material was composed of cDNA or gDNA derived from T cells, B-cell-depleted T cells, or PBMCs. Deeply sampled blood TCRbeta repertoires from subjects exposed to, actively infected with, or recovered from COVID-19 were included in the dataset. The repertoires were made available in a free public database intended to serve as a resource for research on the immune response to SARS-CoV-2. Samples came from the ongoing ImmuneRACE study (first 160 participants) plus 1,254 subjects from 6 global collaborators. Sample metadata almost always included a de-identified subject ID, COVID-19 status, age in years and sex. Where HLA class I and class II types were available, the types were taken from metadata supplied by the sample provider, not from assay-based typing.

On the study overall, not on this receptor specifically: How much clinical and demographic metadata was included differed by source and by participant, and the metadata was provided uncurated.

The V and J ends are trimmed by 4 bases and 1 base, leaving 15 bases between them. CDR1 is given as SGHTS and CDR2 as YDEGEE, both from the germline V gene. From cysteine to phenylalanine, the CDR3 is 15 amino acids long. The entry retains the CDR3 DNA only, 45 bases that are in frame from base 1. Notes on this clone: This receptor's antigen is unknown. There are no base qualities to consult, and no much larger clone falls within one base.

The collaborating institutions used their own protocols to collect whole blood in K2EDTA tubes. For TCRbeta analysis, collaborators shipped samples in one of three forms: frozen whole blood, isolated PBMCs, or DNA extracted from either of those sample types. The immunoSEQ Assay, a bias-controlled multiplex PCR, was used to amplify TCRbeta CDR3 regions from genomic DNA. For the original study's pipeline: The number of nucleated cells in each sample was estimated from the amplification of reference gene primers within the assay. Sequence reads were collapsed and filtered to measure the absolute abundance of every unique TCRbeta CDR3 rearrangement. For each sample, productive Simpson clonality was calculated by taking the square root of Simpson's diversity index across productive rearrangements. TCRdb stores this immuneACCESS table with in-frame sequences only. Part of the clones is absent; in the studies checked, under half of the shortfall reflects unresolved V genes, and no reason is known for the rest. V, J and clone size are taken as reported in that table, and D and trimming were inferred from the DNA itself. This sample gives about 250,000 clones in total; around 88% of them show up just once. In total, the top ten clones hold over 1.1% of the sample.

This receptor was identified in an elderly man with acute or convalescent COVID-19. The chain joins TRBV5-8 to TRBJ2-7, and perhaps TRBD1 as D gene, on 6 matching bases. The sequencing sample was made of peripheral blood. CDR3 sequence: CASSLRDTPSYEQYF. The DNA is TGTGCCAGCAGCCTCCGGGACACCCCTTCCTACGAGCAGTACTTC.